One T cell receptor (beta chain) is described in this entry. Its specific antigen is unknown. Base-call qualities are not available, and no considerably larger clone is one nucleotide away. These data belong to a study of blood T cell repertoires in COVID-19 (dated by TCRdb to the early 2020s). The study in broad terms: Samples covering the acute and convalescent phases of COVID-19 were provided by collaborators in the United States, Italy and Spain. The sample metadata nearly always contained a de-identified subject ID, COVID-19 status, age in years and sex. HLA class I and class II types, where available, came from metadata supplied by the sample provider rather than from assay-based typing. Samples were obtained from the ongoing ImmuneRACE study (first 160 participants) and from about 1,300 subjects provided by 6 global collaborators. The prospective study material was composed of cDNA or gDNA derived from T cells, B-cell-depleted T cells, or PBMCs. A freely available public database, intended as a resource for researchers studying the immune response to SARS-CoV-2, is where the repertoires were released. The dataset comprised deeply sampled blood TCRbeta repertoires from subjects exposed to, actively infected with, or recovered from COVID-19. Beyond this particular receptor, the publication reports: How much clinical and demographic metadata was included differed by source and by participant, and the metadata was provided uncurated.

The immunoSEQ Assay, a bias-controlled multiplex PCR, was used to amplify TCRbeta CDR3 regions from genomic DNA. In the authors' own workflow: The number of nucleated cells in each sample was estimated from the amplification of reference gene primers within the assay. To quantify the absolute abundance of each unique TCRbeta CDR3 rearrangement, sequence reads were collapsed and filtered. For each sample, productive Simpson clonality was calculated by taking the square root of Simpson's diversity index across productive rearrangements. TCRdb carries this immuneACCESS record with in-frame sequences only. Its versions omit some clonotypes, under half of them owing to an unresolved V gene in the studies checked, with the rest unexplained. The V and J calls and the clone size are those of that table, but D and trimming were determined from the DNA. The sample has roughly 230,000 clones on record, around four fifths of them singletons. About 9% of the sample comes from the top ten.

According to the germline V gene, CDR1 reads SQVTM and CDR2 reads ANQGSEA. V is clipped by 6 bases and J by 0 bases, and the sequence between their germline boundaries is 12 bases long. Spanning cysteine to phenylalanine, the CDR3 consists of 14 amino acids. Of the read, only the CDR3 DNA is kept; its 42 bases are in frame from base 1. The collaborating institutions used their own protocols to collect whole blood in K2EDTA tubes. For TCRbeta analysis, collaborators shipped samples as frozen whole blood, isolated PBMCs, or DNA extracted from either of those sample types. The V and J segments used are TRBV29-1 and TRBJ1-3, with the D gene not confidently named. The specimen was peripheral blood. This clonotype originated in a man aged 35 to 55 with active or convalescent COVID-19. The CDR3 has the sequence CSVETDDSGNTIYF. The DNA reads as follows: TGCAGCGTGGAAACAGATGACTCTGGAAACACCATATATTTT.